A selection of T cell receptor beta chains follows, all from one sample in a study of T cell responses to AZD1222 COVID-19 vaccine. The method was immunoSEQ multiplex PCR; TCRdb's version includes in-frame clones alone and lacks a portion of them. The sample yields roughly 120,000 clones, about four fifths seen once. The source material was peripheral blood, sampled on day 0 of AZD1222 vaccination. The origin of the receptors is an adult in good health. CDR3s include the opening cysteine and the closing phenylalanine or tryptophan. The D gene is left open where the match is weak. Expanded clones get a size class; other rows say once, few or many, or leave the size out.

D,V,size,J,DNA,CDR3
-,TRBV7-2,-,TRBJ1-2,TGTGCCAGCAGCTTAGATAGGGGGGATGGCTACACCTTC,CASSLDRGDGYTF
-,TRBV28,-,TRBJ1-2,TGTGCCAGCAGTGCCCAGAGAAATGGCTACACCTTC,CASSAQRNGYTF
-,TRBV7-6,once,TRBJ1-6,TGTGCCAGCAGCTTATGGCCCCGGCAGGGTTCACCCCTCCACTTT,CASSLWPRQGSPLHF
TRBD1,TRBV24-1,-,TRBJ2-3,TGTGCCACCAGTGTCACAGGGGGCCGAGCAGATACGCAGTATTTT,CATSVTGGRADTQYF
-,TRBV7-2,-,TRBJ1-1,TGTGCCAGCAGCTGGGATTCAGGGCGAAACACTGAAGCTTTCTTT,CASSWDSGRNTEAFF
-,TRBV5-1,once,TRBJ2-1,TGCGCCAGCAGCTTGGTACAGGGGAAAGGGGACCTAGCGGTTAACTACAATGAGCAGTTCTTC,CASSLVQGKGDLAVNYNEQFF
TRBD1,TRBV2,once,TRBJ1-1,TGTGCCAGCAGTCCCAGACAGGGGACGTTCCGCACTGAAGCTTTCTTT,CASSPRQGTFRTEAFF
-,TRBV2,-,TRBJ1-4,TGTGCCAGACAGGAGATTGCAACTAATGAAAAACTGTTTTTT,CARQEIATNEKLFF
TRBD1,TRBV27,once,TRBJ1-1,TGTGCCAGCAGTTTATCCCGGGACAGGGCATTTCAGGGCACTGAAGCTTTCTTT,CASSLSRDRAFQGTEAFF
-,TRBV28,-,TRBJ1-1,TGTGCCAGCAGCCTCCAGGGGTATGAAGCTTTCTTT,CASSLQGYEAFF
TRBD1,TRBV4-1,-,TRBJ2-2,TGCGCCAGCAGAACGGGACAGGGAAACACCGGGGAGCTGTTTTTT,CASRTGQGNTGELFF
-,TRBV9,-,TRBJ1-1,TGTGCCAGCAGCGCCACAGGTTTGAACACTGAAGCTTTCTTT,CASSATGLNTEAFF
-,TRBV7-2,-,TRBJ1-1,TGTGCCAGCAGCCTCGCGAGGAACACTGAAGCTTTCTTT,CASSLARNTEAFF
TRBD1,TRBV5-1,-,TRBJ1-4,TGCGCCAGCAGCTTGGATCCGGGACAGGGTAATGAAAAACTGTTTTTT,CASSLDPGQGNEKLFF
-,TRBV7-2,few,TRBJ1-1,TGTGCCAGCAGCTTAGATCAGCTCCCAACCACTGAAGCTTTCTTT,CASSLDQLPTTEAFF
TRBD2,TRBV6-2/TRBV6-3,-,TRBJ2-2,TGTGCCAGCAGTCGCCAGCTCGGACTAGCGGACTCCACCGGGGAGCTGTTTTTT,CASSRQLGLADSTGELFF
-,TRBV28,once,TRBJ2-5,TGTGCCAGCAGTTCTAGGGAAGACGGAGAGTACCCGCAAGAGACCCAGTACTTC,CASSSREDGEYPQETQYF
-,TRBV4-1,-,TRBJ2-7,TGCGCCAGCAGCAAAGAGGACTTGGCCTACGAGCAGTACTTC,CASSKEDLAYEQYF
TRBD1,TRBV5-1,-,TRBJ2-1,TGCGCCAGCAGATCCGGACAGGGGTCTTACAATGAGCAGTTCTTC,CASRSGQGSYNEQFF
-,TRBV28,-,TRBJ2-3,TGTGCCAGCAGTTATCGAGGCACGCAGTATTTT,CASSYRGTQYF
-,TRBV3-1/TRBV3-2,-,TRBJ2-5,TGTGCCAGCAGCCACCTCATGCGGTTTTACCAAGAGACCCAGTACTTC,CASSHLMRFYQETQYF
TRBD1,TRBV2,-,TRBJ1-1,TGTGCCAGCAGCGTTACCGGGACAGGGAACACTGAAGCTTTCTTT,CASSVTGTGNTEAFF
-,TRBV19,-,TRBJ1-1,TGTGCCAGTAGTCCAGTGAACACTGAAGCTTTCTTT,CASSPVNTEAFF
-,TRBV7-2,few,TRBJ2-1,TGTGCCAGCAGCGAACAGGGCCCCTACAATGAGCAGTTCTTC,CASSEQGPYNEQFF
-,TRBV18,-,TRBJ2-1,TGTGCCAGCTCACCATACGGCGGGGAGCAGTTCTTC,CASSPYGGEQFF
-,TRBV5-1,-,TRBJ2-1,TGCGCCAGCAGCAGGCCTAGCTCCTACAATGAGCAGTTCTTC,CASSRPSSYNEQFF
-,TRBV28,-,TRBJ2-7,TGTGCCAGCAGCTCTAAACAGGGCAGGTCCTACGAGCAGTACTTC,CASSSKQGRSYEQYF
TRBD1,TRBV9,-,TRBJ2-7,TGTGCCAGCAGCGACCCGGGACAGTGCCCCAACGAGCAGTACTTC,CASSDPGQCPNEQYF
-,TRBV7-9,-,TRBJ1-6,TGTGCCAGCAGCAAGGGGCGGGGGCCCCGGGAACCCCTCCACTTT,CASSKGRGPREPLHF
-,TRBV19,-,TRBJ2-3,TGTGCCAGTAGTATCTGGGCTAGCAGTAGCACAGATACGCAGTATTTT,CASSIWASSSTDTQYF
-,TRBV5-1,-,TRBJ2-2,TGCGCCAGCAGCCTCGGGGGACAGTCCCACGGGGAGCTGTTTTTT,CASSLGGQSHGELFF
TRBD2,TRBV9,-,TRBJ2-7,TGTGCCAGCAGCGTAGGGGCGGGGACTAGCGGGAGCTACGAGCAGTACTTC,CASSVGAGTSGSYEQYF
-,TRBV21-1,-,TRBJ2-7,TGTGCCAGCAGCCCCGGAAGGGGTCTGGGCGAGCAGTACTTC,CASSPGRGLGEQYF
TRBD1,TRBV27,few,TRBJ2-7,TGTGCCAGCAGTTCGACAGGGGGCTACGAGCAGTACTTC,CASSSTGGYEQYF
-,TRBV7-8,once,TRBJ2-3,TGTGCCAGCAGCTTAGGGTCGACGGAGAGGCAGTATTTT,CASSLGSTERQYF
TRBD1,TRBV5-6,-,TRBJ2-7,TGTGCCAGCAGCCCGGGGACAGGGGAAGCCTACGAGCAGTACTTC,CASSPGTGEAYEQYF
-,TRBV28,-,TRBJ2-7,TGTGCCAGCAGTTTCGGGGGTAGCTACGAGCAGTACTTC,CASSFGGSYEQYF